Listed below are T cell receptor beta chains from one sample, sequenced in a study of blood T cell repertoires in COVID-19. Data came from immunoSEQ multiplex PCR; TCRdb stores just in-frame clones and leaves some out. The sample has just over 70,000 clones, about three quarters seen once. The sequenced sample consisted of peripheral blood. These receptors originate from a woman between 65 and 79 years old with acute or convalescent COVID-19. The CDR3 runs from the conserved cysteine through the conserved F or W. Each record gives: CDR3 protein, clone size, J gene, V gene. For some rows the clone size is stated as once, few or many, or as a class when expanded; others skip it.

CDR3: CASSLQAGSSGELFF; size: -; J: TRBJ2-2; V: TRBV9
CDR3: CSVEGSRGEKLFF; size: -; J: TRBJ1-4; V: TRBV29-1
CDR3: CASSFRVSYEQYF; size: -; J: TRBJ2-7; V: TRBV11-2
CDR3: CASSEGPGTGEQYF; size: -; J: TRBJ2-7; V: TRBV2
CDR3: CASSSRLNTEAFF; size: -; J: TRBJ1-1; V: TRBV6-5
CDR3: CASSLVAEINTEAFF; size: -; J: TRBJ1-1; V: TRBV5-6
CDR3: CATGRGTDTQYF; size: few; J: TRBJ2-3; V: TRBV24-1
CDR3: CASSLGLAVSDNEQFF; size: -; J: TRBJ2-1; V: TRBV7-2
CDR3: CASTPGQGLGNTIYF; size: -; J: TRBJ1-3; V: TRBV7-2
CDR3: CASSSGGGPDSPLHF; size: -; J: TRBJ1-6; V: TRBV5-1
CDR3: CASSPSASNRAANYGYTF; size: -; J: TRBJ1-2; V: TRBV18
CDR3: CASGGWEGANSPLHF; size: once; J: TRBJ1-6; V: TRBV28
CDR3: CATAASGIKYEQYF; size: -; J: TRBJ2-7; V: TRBV11-2
CDR3: CASRLVHGTGELFF; size: -; J: TRBJ2-2; V: TRBV6-5
CDR3: CASSRDRSSYNEQFF; size: -; J: TRBJ2-1; V: TRBV5-6
CDR3: CASSKLKLRDRVYHGGEKLFF; size: -; J: TRBJ1-4; V: TRBV21-1
CDR3: CASSEGGTGANVLTF; size: few; J: TRBJ2-6; V: TRBV19
CDR3: CASNDPGQGAAETQYF; size: -; J: TRBJ2-5; V: TRBV19
CDR3: CASSLKGDSPLHF; size: -; J: TRBJ1-6; V: TRBV7-9
CDR3: CASRTGGWNQPQHF; size: -; J: TRBJ1-5; V: TRBV19
CDR3: CASSLASGRPEQYF; size: -; J: TRBJ2-7; V: TRBV7-2
CDR3: CAWSAGTLQETQYF; size: -; J: TRBJ2-5; V: TRBV30
CDR3: CASSLAGTARGYTF; size: -; J: TRBJ1-2; V: TRBV7-2
CDR3: CASSLLPSGFYNEQFF; size: -; J: TRBJ2-1; V: TRBV27
CDR3: CATGTSGNVGELFF; size: -; J: TRBJ2-2; V: TRBV27
CDR3: CAWSQNAMSTEAFF; size: -; J: TRBJ1-1; V: TRBV30
CDR3: CASRPTGGPSETQYF; size: few; J: TRBJ2-5; V: TRBV11-2
CDR3: CASLAGGLGDTQYF; size: -; J: TRBJ2-3; V: TRBV6-5
CDR3: CASSQVPFSREKQFF; size: -; J: TRBJ2-1; V: TRBV4-1
CDR3: CASSPSDRVKNEAFF; size: -; J: TRBJ1-1; V: TRBV28
CDR3: CASNPIAEYYEQYF; size: -; J: TRBJ2-7; V: TRBV28
CDR3: CASSLTDNSPLHF; size: -; J: TRBJ1-6; V: TRBV3-1/TRBV3-2
CDR3: CASSLDGRGNTGELFF; size: -; J: TRBJ2-2; V: TRBV5-6
CDR3: CASSFGGSGYEQYF; size: -; J: TRBJ2-7; V: TRBV7-3
CDR3: CASTQRSEARYGYTF; size: -; J: TRBJ1-2; V: TRBV6-6
CDR3: CASSLSGGEDTQYF; size: -; J: TRBJ2-3; V: TRBV11-3
CDR3: CASSSGQVSYEQYF; size: -; J: TRBJ2-7; V: TRBV5-1
CDR3: CASTATGGTEAFF; size: -; J: TRBJ1-1; V: TRBV2
CDR3: CASSQDARATDTQYF; size: -; J: TRBJ2-3; V: TRBV4-3
CDR3: CASSLVGTDNQPQHF; size: -; J: TRBJ1-5; V: TRBV5-8
CDR3: CASSQDSGINEKLFF; size: few; J: TRBJ1-4; V: TRBV4-2